This TCR beta chain was observed in a study of blood T cells in healthy people across ages. About the research overall: Per two T cells, about one barcoded beta molecule was captured through template switching.

Isolating PBMCs gave at least 6 million of these cells per sample. For the second PCR, which ran for roughly 7 to 11 cycles, a sample-barcoded 5' primer and a J-beta primer mix were used. In TCRdb, the 5' RACE reads were re-called with MiXCR into one record per CDR3 protein. The data hold some 700,000 distinct CDR3 sequences, with approximately 22% observed a single time. The V gene's germline CDR1 is SGHTA and CDR2 FQGNSA. Trimming removed 3 bases from V and 0 bases from J, with 12 bases in between. The CDR3 spans 15 residues. Points on this clonotype: Antigen unknown.

General observations from the study: TCR beta diversity tracked closely with naive T cell percentage. Both higher diversity and more naive CD4+ cells marked long-lived donors when set against aged donors.

This TCR came from a man between 70 and 80 years old in good health. The sequenced material came from blood. The genes are TRBV7-2 and TRBJ2-7, with no clear D. The CDR3 region is CASSFGQVSSYEQYV. The CDR3 nucleotides read TGTGCCAGCAGCTTCGGGCAGGTAAGCTCCTACGAGCAGTACGTC.